This TCR beta chain was documented in a study of blood T cell repertoires in COVID-19. Data came from immunoSEQ multiplex PCR; TCRdb stores just in-frame clones and leaves some out. Among some 120,000 clones listed, 70% to 85% were seen once. This TCR derives from a man between 65 and 80 years old with active or convalescent COVID-19. The sample consisted of peripheral blood.

The CDR3 protein is CAWSAFQGNEQFF. Written as DNA, the CDR3 is TGTGCCTGGAGTGCATTCCAGGGGAATGAGCAGTTCTTC. The chain recombines TRBV30 with TRBJ2-1; the D gene is possibly TRBD1 (6 bases). The V end was cut by 1 base, the J end by 7 bases, with 11 bases between. Germline V CDR1 and CDR2: GTSNPN, SVGIG (reference sequence). CDR3 size: 13 residues.